One and the same sample provided the 14 T cell receptor beta chains below, sequenced in a study of cytomegalovirus exposure and HLA in healthy donors. Primers included in the PCR were 60 Vbeta and 13 Jbeta primers. Produced via immunoSEQ multiplex PCR; TCRdb's table is partial and in-frame only. The sample includes some 130,000 clones, about 74% of them seen just once. The sequenced sample was PBMCs. These receptor sequences come from a man in his forties or fifties in good health and CMV-seronegative.

In this sample, this clone turned up a few times. The rearrangement joins TRBV5-6 to TRBJ1-1; perhaps TRBD1 as D (5 bases). This CDR3 contains 17 residues. Germline CDR1 reads SGHDT; CDR2 reads YYEEEE. V was pared by 0 bases and J by 3 bases, with 18 bases between. The CDR3 spells CASSLEGRSGVYTEAFF. CDR3 DNA sequence: TGTGCCAGCAGCTTGGAAGGCCGGTCGGGGGTGTACACTGAAGCTTTCTTT.

The chain links TRBV11-2 to TRBJ2-2; 8 positions agree with TRBD2. CDR3 size: 17 residues. Germline values: CDR1 SGHAT, CDR2 FQNNGV. V lost 5 bases and J lost 3; bases outside the gene matches: 11. CDR3 sequence: CASSRRSSGRDTGELFF. The CDR3 DNA follows: TGTGCCAGCAGCCGGAGGTCCAGCGGGAGAGACACCGGGGAGCTGTTTTTT.

This rearrangement joins TRBV27 to TRBJ2-3, with 11 bases matching TRBD1. Per the germline V gene, CDR1 is MNHEY and CDR2 is SMNVEV (reference sequence). V dropped 3 bases and J dropped 5; count of bases not matched to a gene: 13. This CDR3 contains 18 residues. For the CDR3, the DNA is TGTGCCAGCAGTTTCCCAAGAATGGACAGGGGGCAGGAAGATACGCAGTATTTT. It codes for CASSFPRMDRGQEDTQYF.

The rearrangement links TRBV5-6 to TRBJ2-3; 9 nucleotides align to TRBD2. Germline assignment: CDR1 SGHDT and CDR2 YYEEEE. V gave up 7 bases and J gave up 6 bases; unmatched junction bases: 12. The CDR3 totals 15 residues. Here the CDR3 reads CASGDSGRPTDTQYF. CDR3 nucleotide sequence: TGTGCCAGCGGAGATAGCGGGAGACCCACGGATACGCAGTATTTT.

The rearrangement joins TRBV6-5 to TRBJ1-2; possibly TRBD1 for D (5 bases). This CDR3 contains 15 residues. Trimming shortened V by 5 bases and J by 7 bases, and 20 bases separated the two germline ends. CDR1 and CDR2 from the germline V gene are MNHEY and SVGAGI. The CDR3 DNA is TGTGCCAGCAGTCCATTACCGGGGAGGGGTCGTGGCTACACCTTC. It encodes CASSPLPGRGRGYTF.

This sequence joins TRBV9 and TRBJ1-5; D ambiguous. The V and J ends lost 0 bases and 2 bases respectively, with 9 bases between them. Germline-derived CDR1 and CDR2 are SGDLS and YYNGEE. This CDR3 has 15 residues. The CDR3 DNA sequence: TGTGCCAGCAGCGTAGATGGGCGACGCAATCAGCCCCAGCATTTT. Protein: CASSVDGRRNQPQHF.

The chain employs TRBV18 and TRBJ2-2; 8 nucleotides align to TRBD1. After removal of 3 bases from V and 2 bases from J, the junction contained 5 bases not matched to a gene. The CDR3 loop spans 16 amino acids. The germline CDR1 and CDR2 sequences are KGHSH and LQKENI. The CDR3 is CASSPWGTGNTGELFF. For the CDR3, the DNA is TGTGCCAGCTCACCGTGGGGGACAGGTAACACCGGGGAGCTGTTTTTT.

The V and J genes are TRBV7-2 and TRBJ2-2; the match to TRBD2 covers 8 bases. The germline V gene has CDR1 SGHTA and CDR2 FQGNSA. The CDR3 consists of 15 residues. The V and J ends lost 2 bases and 4 bases, in that order; junction bases with no gene match: 3. The CDR3: CASSLTSGLTGELFF. In DNA, the CDR3 is TGTGCCAGCAGCTTAACTAGCGGACTCACCGGGGAGCTGTTTTTT.

The J gene is TRBJ1-2, the V gene TRBV9, with D unclear. Trimming took off 0 bases at V and 7 bases at J, with 13 bases between the two ends. CDR3 length: 14 amino acids. Germline CDR1 is SGDLS and CDR2 is YYNGEE. The CDR3 region is CASSVGGGFSGYTF. CDR3 nucleotides: TGTGCCAGCAGCGTAGGAGGCGGATTCAGTGGCTACACCTTC.

The chain employs TRBV9 and TRBJ1-4, with 9 bases lining up with TRBD1. CDR3 length equals 14 residues. CDR1 is SGDLS, CDR2 YYNGEE, per germline. Unmatched junction bases numbered 2, after V lost 0 bases and J lost 8 bases. CDR3 in amino acids: CASSVATGGEKLFF. CDR3 bases: TGTGCCAGCAGCGTAGCAACAGGGGGCGAAAAACTGTTTTTT.

V gene TRBV30 combines with J gene TRBJ1-5; D is unclear. Germline CDR1 GTSNPN, CDR2 SVGIG (reference sequence). Between the trimmed V and J ends, which lost 3 bases and 0 bases, there was a span of 6 bases. This CDR3 region has 13 residues. CDR3 region: CAWSLDSNQPQHF. The CDR3 DNA reads as TGTGCCTGGAGCCTAGATAGCAATCAGCCCCAGCATTTT.

The chain carries TRBV7-9 and TRBJ2-3, with D possibly TRBD2 on 5 matching bases. Between the trimmed V and J ends, which lost 5 bases and 6 bases, there was a span of 15 bases. Germline assignment: CDR1 SEHNR and CDR2 FQNEAQ (reference sequence). This CDR3 is built from 14 residues. CDR3 in amino acids: CASSREGQADTQYF. The CDR3 nucleotides are TGTGCCAGCAGCCGGGAAGGGCAAGCGGATACGCAGTATTTT.

As DNA, the CDR3 is TGTGCCAGTATGACCCGACAGGGAGAAGGGGGCGGCTACACCTTC. Translation gives CASMTRQGEGGGYTF. This rearrangement joins TRBV6-5 to TRBJ1-2; 7 bases fit TRBD1. There are 15 residues in the CDR3. With V trimmed by 9 bases and J by 8 bases, 18 bases remained unmatched. CDR1 is MNHEY, CDR2 SVGAGI, per germline.

The gene calls are TRBV10-3 and TRBJ2-7, with TRBD2 matching over 12 bases. Germline V gene data show CDR1 as ENHRY and CDR2 as SYGVKD. The CDR3 is made up of 14 amino acids. V lost 10 bases to trimming and J lost 3 bases; unmatched junction nucleotides: 7. The CDR3 DNA sequence: TGTGCCACCAAAAGGACTAGCGGGGACTACGAGCAGTACTTC. Its protein is CATKRTSGDYEQYF.